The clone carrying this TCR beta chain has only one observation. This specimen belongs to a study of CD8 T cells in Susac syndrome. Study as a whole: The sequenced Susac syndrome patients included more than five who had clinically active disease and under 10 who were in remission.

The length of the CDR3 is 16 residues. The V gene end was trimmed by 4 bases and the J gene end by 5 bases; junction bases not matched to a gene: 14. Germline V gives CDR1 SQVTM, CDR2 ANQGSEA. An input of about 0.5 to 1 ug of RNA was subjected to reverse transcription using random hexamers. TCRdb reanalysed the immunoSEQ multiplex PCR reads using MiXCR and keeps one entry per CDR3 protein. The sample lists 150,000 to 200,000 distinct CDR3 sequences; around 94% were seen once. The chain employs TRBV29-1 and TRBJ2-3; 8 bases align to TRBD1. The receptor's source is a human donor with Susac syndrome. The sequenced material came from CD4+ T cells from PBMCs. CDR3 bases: TGCAGCGTTGGCGGGTGGGACAGGAAAATTAGAGATACGCAGTATTTT. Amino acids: CSVGGWDRKIRDTQYF.